The 8 T cell receptor beta chains below all came from one sample that was sequenced in a study of early T cells in non-severe SARS-CoV-2 infection. TCRdb processed the 5' RACE reads anew with MiXCR; each CDR3 protein has one entry. The table has tens of thousands of distinct CDR3 sequences, roughly 14% seen once. Specimen: whole blood. These receptors all come from an adult who was a healthcare worker with PCR-confirmed SARS-CoV-2 infection or an uninfected control (not recorded which).

This clonotype is categorized as medium-sized. The rearrangement links TRBV7-9 to TRBJ2-4; D perhaps matches TRBD2 (6 bases). V was trimmed by 0 bases and J by 1 base, leaving 10 bases between them. The CDR3 runs 16 residues. Germline V gives CDR1 SEHNR, CDR2 FQNEAQ (reference sequence). The CDR3 loop is CASSLAEGPAKNIQYF. CDR3 bases: TGTGCCAGCAGCTTAGCGGAGGGCCCGGCCAAAAACATTCAGTACTTC.

The gene calls are TRBV5-4 and TRBJ2-2, with 8 bases identical to TRBD2. The CDR3 contains 15 residues. Germline V lookup: CDR1 SGHNT, CDR2 YYREEE (reference sequence). V shed 4 bases and J 0 bases; nucleotides not matched to a gene: 2. This CDR3 reads CASSRAGANTGELFF. The CDR3 coding sequence is TGTGCCAGCAGCCGAGCGGGAGCGAACACCGGGGAGCTGTTTTTT.

This clonotype has a handful of counts. This sequence joins TRBV6-6 and TRBJ2-1; 10 bases agree with TRBD2. V lost 4 bases and J lost 2; bases outside the gene matches: 5. The CDR3 spans 16 residues. Germline assignment: CDR1 MNHNY and CDR2 SVGAGI (reference sequence). The CDR3 reads CASSFIAGGTYNEQFF. The CDR3 DNA reads TGTGCCAGCAGTTTCATAGCGGGAGGAACCTACAATGAGCAGTTCTTC.

This clonotype was detected a few times. J is TRBJ2-2 and V is TRBV11-2; D gene uncertain. The CDR3 has 13 residues. Trimming took 5 bases from V and 2 from J, leaving 6 bases between them. Germline V CDR1 and CDR2: SGHAT, FQNNGV. The chain's CDR3 is CASSILNTGELFF. CDR3 DNA: TGTGCCAGCAGCATCCTAAACACCGGGGAGCTGTTTTTT.

CDR3 nucleotides: TGCAGCGTTGATTCGGGGGTCTTATCGGATACGCAGTATTTT. Residues: CSVDSGVLSDTQYF. This chain joins TRBV29-1 and TRBJ2-3; D possibly corresponds to TRBD2 (6 bases). V lost 3 bases and J lost 6, with 16 bases in between. The CDR3 loop spans 14 amino acids. Germline V gene data show CDR1 as SQVTM and CDR2 as ANQGSEA.

This clonotype has a count of ten or more. This chain links TRBV20-1 with TRBJ2-5; D unresolved. Trimming took 6 bases from V and 6 from J, leaving 17 bases between them. Germline-derived CDR1 and CDR2 are DFQATT and SNEGSKA (reference sequence). The CDR3 is made up of 13 amino acids. CDR3 coding DNA: TGCAGTGCGCCCCAAGGGATATTGAAGACCCAGTACTTC. Translated, it gives CSAPQGILKTQYF.

This clonotype was detected a few times. The junction does not match germline at one end; this may be a read error. The V call is TRBV6-5, the J call TRBJ2-2; possibly TRBD1 or TRBD2 for D (5 bases each). The CDR3 has 13 residues. Germline V gene sequence: CDR1 MNHEY, CDR2 SVGAGI. The CDR3 loop reads CASSPAGTGELFF. In nucleotides, the CDR3 is TGTGCCAGCAGTCCGGCCGGGACCGGGGAGCTTTTTTTT.

The chain couples TRBV6-5 to TRBJ2-4, with TRBD1 matching 9 bases. Looked up from germline, CDR1 is MNHEY and CDR2 is SVGAGI. The CDR3 contains 12 residues. The trim removed 10 bases at V and 12 bases at J, leaving 10 bases unmatched. In DNA, the CDR3 is TGTGCCACCCGTACAGGGGGCTACGCTCAGTACTTC. Translation: CATRTGGYAQYF.